This T cell receptor beta chain was observed in a study of blood T cell repertoires in COVID-19. Study summary: PBMCs, B-cell-depleted T cells, or T cells were the source of the cDNA or gDNA that made up the material.

The CDR3 has 16 residues. Trimming cost V 5 bases and J 4 bases, with 20 bases left between them. Germline CDR1 and CDR2: SEHNR and FQNEAQ (reference sequence). Original data processing: Nucleated cell number was recorded as an estimate derived from reference gene primer amplification. The data were produced by immunoSEQ multiplex PCR, yet TCRdb's version contains in-frame clones alone and is incomplete. Clone size and V and J calls were adopted from that table, with D and trimming inferred from the DNA. The sample contains about 44,000 clones, about 80% of which appear only once. This clone was observed a few times.

This sequence originates from a human donor in a cohort sampled during active COVID-19. The J gene is TRBJ1-2, the V gene TRBV7-9, with D possibly TRBD1 on 6 matching bases. The specimen sequenced was peripheral blood. CDR3 protein: CASSLTQGAMSYGYTF. CDR3 nucleotides: TGTGCCAGCAGCCTTACACAGGGAGCTATGAGCTATGGCTACACCTTC.